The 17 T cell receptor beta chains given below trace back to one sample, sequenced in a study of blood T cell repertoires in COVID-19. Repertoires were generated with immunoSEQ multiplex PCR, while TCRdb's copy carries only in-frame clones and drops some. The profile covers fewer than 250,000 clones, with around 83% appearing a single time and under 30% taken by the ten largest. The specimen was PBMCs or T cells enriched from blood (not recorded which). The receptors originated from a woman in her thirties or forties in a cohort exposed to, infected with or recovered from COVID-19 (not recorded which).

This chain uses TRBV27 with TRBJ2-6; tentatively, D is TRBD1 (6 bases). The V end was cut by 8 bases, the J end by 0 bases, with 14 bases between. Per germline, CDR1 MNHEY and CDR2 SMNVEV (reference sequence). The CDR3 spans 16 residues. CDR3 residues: CASGWTVPSGANVLTF. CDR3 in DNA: TGTGCCAGCGGGTGGACAGTCCCCTCTGGGGCCAACGTCCTGACTTTC.

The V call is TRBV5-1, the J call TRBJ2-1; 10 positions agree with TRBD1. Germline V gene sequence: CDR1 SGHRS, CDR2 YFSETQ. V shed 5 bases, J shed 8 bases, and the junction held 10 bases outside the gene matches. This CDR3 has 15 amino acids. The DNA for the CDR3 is TGCGCCAGCAGGTACGGACAGGGGGTGGCCGATGAGCAGTTCTTC. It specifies CASRYGQGVADEQFF.

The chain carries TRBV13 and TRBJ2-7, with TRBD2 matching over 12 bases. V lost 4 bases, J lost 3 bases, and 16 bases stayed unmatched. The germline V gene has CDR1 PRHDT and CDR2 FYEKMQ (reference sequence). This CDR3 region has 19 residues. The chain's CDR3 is CASSSPRGTSGLGSYEQYF. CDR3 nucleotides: TGTGCCAGCAGCTCCCCCCGAGGGACTAGCGGGCTCGGAAGCTACGAGCAGTACTTC.

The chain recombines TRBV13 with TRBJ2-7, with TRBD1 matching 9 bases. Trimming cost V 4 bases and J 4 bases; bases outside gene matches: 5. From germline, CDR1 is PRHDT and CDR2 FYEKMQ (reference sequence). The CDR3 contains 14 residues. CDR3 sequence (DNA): TGTGCCAGCAGCTGGGGACAGGGATGGTACGAGCAGTACTTC. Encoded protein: CASSWGQGWYEQYF.

For the CDR3, the DNA is TGTGCCAGCAGCGGGAGAACCCCTCAGCCCCAGCATTTT. It is translated as CASSGRTPQPQHF. This chain connects TRBV6-5 to TRBJ1-5, with D unresolved. CDR1 is MNHEY, CDR2 SVGAGI, per germline. V lost 6 bases to trimming and J lost 6 bases, with 12 bases between them. This CDR3 has 13 amino acids.

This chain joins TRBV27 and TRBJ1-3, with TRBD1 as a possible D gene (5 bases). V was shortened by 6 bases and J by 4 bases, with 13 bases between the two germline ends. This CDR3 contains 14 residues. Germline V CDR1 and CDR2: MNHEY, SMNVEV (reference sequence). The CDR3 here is CASSGGVAGNTIYF. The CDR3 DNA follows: TGTGCCAGCAGCGGGGGAGTCGCAGGAAACACCATATATTTT.

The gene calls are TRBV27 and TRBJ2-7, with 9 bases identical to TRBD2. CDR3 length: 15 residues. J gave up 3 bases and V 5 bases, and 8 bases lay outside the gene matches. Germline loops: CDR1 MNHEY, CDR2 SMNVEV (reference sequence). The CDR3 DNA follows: TGTGCCAGCAGTCCTCTAGCGGGACTAGACTACGAGCAGTACTTC. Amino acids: CASSPLAGLDYEQYF.

The CDR3 loop is CASSFTGLTEAFF. CDR3 in DNA: TGTGCCAGCAGCTTTACAGGGCTTACTGAAGCTTTCTTT. The chain is built from TRBV7-9 and TRBJ1-1; TRBD1 is a possible D gene (6 bases). V was clipped by 3 bases and J by 5 bases, with 10 bases between them. CDR1 SEHNR and CDR2 FQNEAQ come from the germline V gene (reference sequence). CDR3 length: 13 residues.

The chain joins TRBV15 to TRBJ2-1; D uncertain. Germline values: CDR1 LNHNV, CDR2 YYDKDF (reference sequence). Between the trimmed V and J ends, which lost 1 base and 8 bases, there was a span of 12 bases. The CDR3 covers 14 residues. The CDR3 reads CATSRVKPADEQFF. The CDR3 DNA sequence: TGTGCCACCAGCAGAGTCAAACCGGCGGATGAGCAGTTCTTC. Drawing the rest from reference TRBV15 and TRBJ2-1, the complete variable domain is DAMVIQNPRYQVTQFGKPVTLSCSQTLNHNVMYWYQQKSSQAPKLLFHYYDKDFNNEADTPDNFQSRRPNTSFCFLDIRSPGLGDTAMYLCATSRVKPADEQFFGPGTRLTVL.

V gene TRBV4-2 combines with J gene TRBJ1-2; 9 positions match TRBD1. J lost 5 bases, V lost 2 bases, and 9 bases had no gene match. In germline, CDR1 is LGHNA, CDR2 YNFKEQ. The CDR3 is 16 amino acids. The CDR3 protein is CASSQTGTGLPYGYTF. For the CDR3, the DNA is TGTGCCAGCAGCCAAACCGGGACAGGGCTCCCTTATGGCTACACCTTC.

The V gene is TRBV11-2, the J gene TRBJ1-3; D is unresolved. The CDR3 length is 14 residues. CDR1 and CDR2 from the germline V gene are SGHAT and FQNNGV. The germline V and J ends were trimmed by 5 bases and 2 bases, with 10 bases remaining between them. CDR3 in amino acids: CASSPRGAGNTIYF. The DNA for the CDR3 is TGTGCCAGCAGCCCCCGCGGGGCTGGAAACACCATATATTTT.

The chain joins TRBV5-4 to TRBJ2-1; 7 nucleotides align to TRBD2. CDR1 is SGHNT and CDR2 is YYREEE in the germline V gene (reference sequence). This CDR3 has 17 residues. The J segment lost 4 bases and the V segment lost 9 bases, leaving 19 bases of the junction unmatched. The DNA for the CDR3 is TGTGCCACCGACCTCCGGGAGGAGAAGGTAGATTACAATGAGCAGTTCTTC. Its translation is CATDLREEKVDYNEQFF.

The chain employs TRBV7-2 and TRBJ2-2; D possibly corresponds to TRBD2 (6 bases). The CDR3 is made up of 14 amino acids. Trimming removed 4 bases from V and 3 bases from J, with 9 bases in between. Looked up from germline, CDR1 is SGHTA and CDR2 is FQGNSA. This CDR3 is CASSSGTHTGELFF. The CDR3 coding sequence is TGTGCCAGCAGCTCCGGGACTCACACCGGGGAGCTGTTTTTT.

The CDR3 DNA follows: TGTGCCAGTAGTACGCTAGCGGGGGTTAGCACAGATACGCAGTATTTT. Its translation: CASSTLAGVSTDTQYF. The chain uses TRBV19 and TRBJ2-3; 10 bases are shared with TRBD2. From germline, CDR1 is LNHDA and CDR2 SQIVND (reference sequence). The CDR3 length is 16 residues. Losses at the gene ends were 4 bases for V and 0 bases for J; bases not matched to a gene: 4.

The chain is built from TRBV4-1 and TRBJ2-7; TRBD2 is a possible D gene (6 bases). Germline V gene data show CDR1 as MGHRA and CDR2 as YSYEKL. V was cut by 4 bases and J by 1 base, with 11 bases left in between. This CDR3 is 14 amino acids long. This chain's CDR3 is CASSLEGRSYEQYF. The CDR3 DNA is TGCGCCAGCAGCCTGGAGGGGAGGTCCTACGAGCAGTACTTC.

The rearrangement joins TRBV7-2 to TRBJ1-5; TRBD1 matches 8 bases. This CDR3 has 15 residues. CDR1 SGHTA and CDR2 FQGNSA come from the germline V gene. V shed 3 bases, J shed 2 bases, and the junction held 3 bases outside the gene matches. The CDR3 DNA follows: TGTGCCAGCAGCTTGGGGACAGGAGGCAATCAGCCCCAGCATTTT. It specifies CASSLGTGGNQPQHF.

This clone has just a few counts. CDR3 sequence reads: CASRHRDSNTDTQYF. The CDR3 DNA reads TGTGCCAGCAGACACCGGGACAGCAACACAGATACGCAGTATTTT. The rearrangement joins TRBV9 to TRBJ2-3, with 7 bases matching TRBD1. The CDR3 extends over 15 amino acids. The V and J ends lost 5 bases and 2 bases, in that order; junction bases with no gene match: 8. From germline, CDR1 is SGDLS and CDR2 YYNGEE.